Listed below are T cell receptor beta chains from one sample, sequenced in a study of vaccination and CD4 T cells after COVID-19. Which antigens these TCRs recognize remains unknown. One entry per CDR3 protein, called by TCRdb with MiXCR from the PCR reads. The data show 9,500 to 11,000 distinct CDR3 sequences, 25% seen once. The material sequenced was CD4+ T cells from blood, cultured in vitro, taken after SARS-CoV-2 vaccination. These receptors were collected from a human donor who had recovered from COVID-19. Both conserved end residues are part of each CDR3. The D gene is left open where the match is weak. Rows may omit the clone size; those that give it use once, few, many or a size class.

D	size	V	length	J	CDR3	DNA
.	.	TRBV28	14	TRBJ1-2	CASSPGQTPAGYTF	TGTGCCAGCAGTCCGGGCCAGACGCCCGCTGGCTACACCTTC
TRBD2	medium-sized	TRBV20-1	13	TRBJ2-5	CSASRGGRETQYF	TGCAGTGCAAGCCGGGGAGGGAGGGAGACCCAGTACTTC
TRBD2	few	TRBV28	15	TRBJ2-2	CASSLGTTLAGELFF	TGTGCCAGCAGTCTAGGGACTACCCTTGCCGGGGAGCTGTTTTTT
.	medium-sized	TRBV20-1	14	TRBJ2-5	CSAQKMGAGETQYF	TGCAGTGCTCAAAAGATGGGGGCAGGGGAGACCCAGTACTTC
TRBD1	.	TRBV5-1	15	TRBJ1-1	CASSLETGLGTEAFF	TGCGCCAGCAGCTTGGAGACAGGGTTGGGGACTGAAGCTTTCTTT
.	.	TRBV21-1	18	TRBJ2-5	CASSKGPTTSGGQETQYF	TGTGCCAGCAGCAAAGGCCCGACTACTAGCGGGGGACAAGAGACCCAGTACTTC
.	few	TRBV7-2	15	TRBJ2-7	CASSLVGGLTYEQYF	TGTGCCAGCAGCTTAGTAGGGGGTTTAACCTACGAGCAGTACTTC
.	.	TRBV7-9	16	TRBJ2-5	CASSLWGAARKETQYF	TGTGCCAGCAGCTTATGGGGGGCGGCTAGAAAAGAGACCCAGTACTTC
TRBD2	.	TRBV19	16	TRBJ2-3	CASSTWTSGRTDTQYF	TGTGCCAGTAGTACCTGGACTAGCGGGAGGACAGATACGCAGTATTTT
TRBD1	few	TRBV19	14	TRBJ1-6	CASTTPGQGSPLHF	TGTGCCAGTACCACACCGGGACAGGGCTCACCCCTCCACTTT
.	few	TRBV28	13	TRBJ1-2	CASSRGLNYGYTF	TGTGCCAGCAGCCGAGGTCTTAACTATGGCTACACCTTC
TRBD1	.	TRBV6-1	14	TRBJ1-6	CASSEGTGLSPLHF	TGTGCCAGCAGTGAAGGGACAGGGCTTTCACCCCTCCACTTT
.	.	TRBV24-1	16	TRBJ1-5	CATSVSGRGGNQPQHF	TGTGCCACCAGTGTATCCGGCAGGGGTGGCAATCAGCCCCAGCATTTT
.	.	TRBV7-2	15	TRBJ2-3	CASSLVGSSTDTQYF	TGTGCCAGCAGCTTAGTGGGGTCTAGCACAGATACGCAGTATTTT
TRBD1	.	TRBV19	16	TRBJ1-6	CASSIQGQRFNSPLHF	TGTGCCAGTAGTATCCAGGGACAGCGCTTTAATTCACCCCTCCACTTT
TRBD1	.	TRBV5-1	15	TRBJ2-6	CASRDRVSGANVLTF	TGCGCCAGCAGGGACAGGGTCTCCGGGGCCAACGTCCTGACTTTC
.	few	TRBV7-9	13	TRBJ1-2	CASSFGGNYGYTF	TGTGCCAGCAGCTTCGGGGGAAACTATGGCTACACCTTC
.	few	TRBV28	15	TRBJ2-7	CASSLSTRSSYEQYF	TGTGCCAGCAGTTTATCCACTAGGAGTTCCTACGAGCAGTACTTC
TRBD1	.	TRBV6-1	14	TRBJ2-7	CASSRDRYSYEQYF	TGTGCCAGCAGCCGGGACAGGTACTCCTACGAGCAGTACTTC
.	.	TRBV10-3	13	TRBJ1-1	CAISEPAGEKAFF	TGTGCCATCAGTGAGCCTGCGGGCGAAAAAGCTTTCTTT
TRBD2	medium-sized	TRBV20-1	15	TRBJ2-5	CSARVASGDQETQYF	TGCAGTGCTAGAGTGGCTAGCGGGGATCAAGAGACCCAGTACTTC
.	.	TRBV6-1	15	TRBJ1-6	CASSPRGGGNSPLHF	TGTGCCAGCAGCCCCCGGGGGGGCGGGAATTCACCCCTCCACTTT
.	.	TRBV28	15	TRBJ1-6	CASSAPGPFNSPLHF	TGTGCCAGCAGTGCCCCGGGGCCTTTTAATTCACCCCTCCACTTT